A selection of T cell receptor beta chains follows, all from one sample in a study of cytomegalovirus exposure and HLA in healthy donors. Profiled with immunoSEQ multiplex PCR; TCRdb holds only in-frame clones, not every one. The sample features 75,000 to 85,000 clones, with 3.5% to 4% in its top ten. The specimen was PBMCs. The receptors derive from a man younger than 30 in good health and CMV-seropositive. Both conserved end residues are part of each CDR3. The order of the fields is J gene, V gene, D gene, CDR3 protein, CDR3 DNA. D genes are given only for firm matches.

J: TRBJ1-5
V: TRBV6-5
D: TRBD1
CDR3: CASSQTGGYQPQHF
DNA: TGTGCCAGCAGCCAGACAGGGGGGTATCAGCCCCAGCATTTT

J: TRBJ1-1
V: TRBV6-6
D: TRBD1
CDR3: CASSLGSGTDNTEAFF
DNA: TGTGCCAGCAGCCTCGGGTCCGGGACAGACAACACTGAAGCTTTCTTT

J: TRBJ1-1
V: TRBV5-6
D: -
CDR3: CASSLGGSETEAFF
DNA: TGTGCCAGCAGCTTGGGAGGGTCTGAGACTGAAGCTTTCTTT

J: TRBJ1-3
V: TRBV29-1
D: TRBD1
CDR3: CSVGGGSGNTIYF
DNA: TGCAGCGTTGGAGGGGGCTCAGGAAACACCATATATTTT

J: TRBJ1-2
V: TRBV27
D: TRBD1
CDR3: CASRVQGAHGYTF
DNA: TGTGCCAGCAGGGTACAGGGGGCCCATGGCTACACCTTC

J: TRBJ1-4
V: TRBV27
D: -
CDR3: CASRPGTTTNEKLFF
DNA: TGTGCCAGCAGGCCCGGGACAACAACTAATGAAAAACTGTTTTTT

J: TRBJ1-4
V: TRBV28
D: -
CDR3: CASSRGSKLEEREKLFF
DNA: TGTGCCAGCAGTAGGGGGTCCAAGCTGGAGGAACGGGAAAAACTGTTTTTT

J: TRBJ2-3
V: TRBV19
D: -
CDR3: CASSIDRLATDTQYF
DNA: TGTGCCAGTAGTATAGATCGCCTAGCGACAGATACGCAGTATTTT

J: TRBJ1-1
V: TRBV27
D: -
CDR3: CASSIITGSEAFF
DNA: TGTGCCAGCAGCATTATAACAGGTTCCGAAGCTTTCTTT

J: TRBJ1-4
V: TRBV5-4
D: TRBD1
CDR3: CASSLGSGTGNEKLFF
DNA: TGTGCCAGCAGCTTGGGGTCCGGGACAGGGAACGAAAAACTGTTTTTT

J: TRBJ2-1
V: TRBV5-4
D: -
CDR3: CASSLLSGNDEQFF
DNA: TGTGCCAGCAGCTTGCTTTCGGGGAATGATGAGCAGTTCTTC

J: TRBJ1-2
V: TRBV5-1
D: -
CDR3: CASRAGDGYGYTF
DNA: TGCGCCAGCAGAGCAGGGGACGGCTATGGCTACACCTTC

J: TRBJ2-4
V: TRBV4-2
D: -
CDR3: CASSTGFLAKNIQYF
DNA: TGTGCCAGTTCGACAGGCTTCCTAGCCAAAAACATTCAGTACTTC

J: TRBJ1-5
V: TRBV28
D: TRBD1
CDR3: CASSPRTGGRQPQHF
DNA: TGTGCCAGCAGTCCCCGGACAGGGGGCAGGCAGCCCCAGCATTTT

J: TRBJ1-1
V: TRBV19
D: -
CDR3: CASNGAPGHEAFF
DNA: TGTGCCAGTAATGGGGCTCCAGGACATGAAGCTTTCTTT

J: TRBJ2-3
V: TRBV13
D: TRBD1
CDR3: CASSTTDRDRGRDTQYF
DNA: TGTGCCAGCAGCACCACTGATCGGGACAGGGGAAGAGATACGCAGTATTTT

J: TRBJ1-1
V: TRBV9
D: -
CDR3: CASSPNSNTEAFF
DNA: TGTGCCAGCAGCCCCAACTCAAACACTGAAGCTTTCTTT

J: TRBJ1-2
V: TRBV5-6
D: -
CDR3: CASSLGQAPGYGYTF
DNA: TGTGCCAGCAGCTTGGGACAGGCTCCTGGCTATGGCTACACCTTC

J: TRBJ1-5
V: TRBV19
D: TRBD1
CDR3: CASSIFPGQGVGNQPQHF
DNA: TGTGCCAGTAGTATCTTCCCGGGACAGGGCGTTGGCAATCAGCCCCAGCATTTT

J: TRBJ1-4
V: TRBV6-1
D: TRBD1
CDR3: CASTKTGGNEKLFF
DNA: TGTGCCAGCACCAAGACAGGGGGTAATGAAAAACTGTTTTTT

J: TRBJ2-7
V: TRBV18
D: TRBD2
CDR3: CASSKSASGGGYEQYF
DNA: TGTGCCAGCTCAAAGTCGGCTAGCGGGGGGGGATACGAGCAGTACTTC

J: TRBJ1-2
V: TRBV15
D: TRBD1
CDR3: CATSRDEGTEYGYTF
DNA: TGTGCCACCAGCAGAGATGAGGGGACAGAGTATGGCTACACCTTC

J: TRBJ2-3
V: TRBV10-3
D: TRBD2
CDR3: CAIRLAGSTDTQYF
DNA: TGTGCCATCAGACTAGCGGGGAGCACAGATACGCAGTATTTT

J: TRBJ1-1
V: TRBV19
D: -
CDR3: CASSIDRRMAFF
DNA: TGTGCCAGTAGTATAGATAGGAGGATGGCTTTCTTT

J: TRBJ2-7
V: TRBV6-5
D: TRBD1
CDR3: CASSYKGQEKEQYF
DNA: TGTGCCAGCAGTTACAAGGGACAGGAGAAGGAGCAGTACTTC

J: TRBJ1-2
V: TRBV25-1
D: TRBD1
CDR3: CASSEWDRDSLRF
DNA: TGTGCCAGCAGTGAATGGGACAGGGACAGTTTGAGGTTC

J: TRBJ2-1
V: TRBV4-1
D: -
CDR3: CASSLNGRLGVEQFF
DNA: TGCGCCAGCAGCCTAAATGGTCGGCTAGGGGTTGAGCAGTTCTTC

J: TRBJ2-3
V: TRBV5-1
D: -
CDR3: CASSHPSAGDTQYF
DNA: TGCGCCAGCAGCCACCCTAGCGCAGGAGATACGCAGTATTTT

J: TRBJ2-7
V: TRBV5-1
D: -
CDR3: CASSPQGPYEQYF
DNA: TGCGCCAGCAGCCCCCAGGGGCCCTACGAGCAGTACTTC

J: TRBJ1-5
V: TRBV25-1
D: -
CDR3: CASSLTQDQPQHF
DNA: TGTGCCAGCAGTCTGACACAAGATCAGCCCCAGCATTTT

J: TRBJ1-5
V: TRBV9
D: -
CDR3: CASSVEGINQPQHF
DNA: TGTGCCAGCAGCGTTGAGGGAATAAATCAGCCCCAGCATTTT

J: TRBJ1-6
V: TRBV4-1
D: TRBD1
CDR3: CASSQSTGMNSPLHF
DNA: TGCGCCAGCAGCCAATCGACAGGGATGAATTCACCCCTCCACTTT

J: TRBJ2-2
V: TRBV27
D: TRBD2
CDR3: CASMALAANTGELFF
DNA: TGTGCCAGCATGGCCCTAGCGGCGAACACCGGGGAGCTGTTTTTT

J: TRBJ1-5
V: TRBV11-3
D: -
CDR3: CASSLSSNGDGEGNQPQHF
DNA: TGTGCCAGCAGCTTGAGTTCAAACGGGGATGGGGAGGGCAATCAGCCCCAGCATTTT

J: TRBJ1-2
V: TRBV2
D: TRBD1
CDR3: CASLTGVGYGYTF
DNA: TGTGCCAGCCTGACAGGGGTTGGCTATGGCTACACCTTC

J: TRBJ1-2
V: TRBV5-1
D: -
CDR3: CASSGSNPLDGYTF
DNA: TGCGCCAGCAGCGGGAGTAATCCGTTGGATGGCTACACCTTC

J: TRBJ1-5
V: TRBV6-6
D: -
CDR3: CASSAVRDTSNQPQHF
DNA: TGTGCCAGCAGTGCTGTCCGGGACACCAGCAATCAGCCCCAGCATTTT

J: TRBJ2-7
V: TRBV27
D: TRBD2
CDR3: CASSPHSGISYEQYF
DNA: TGTGCCAGCAGTCCCCATAGCGGGATCAGCTACGAGCAGTACTTC

J: TRBJ2-5
V: TRBV7-9
D: TRBD1
CDR3: CASSDKTGAVKETQYF
DNA: TGTGCCAGCAGCGATAAAACAGGGGCCGTTAAAGAGACCCAGTACTTC

J: TRBJ1-1
V: TRBV6-4
D: TRBD1
CDR3: CASSDSGQGVWTEAFF
DNA: TGTGCCAGCAGTGACTCCGGACAGGGGGTCTGGACTGAAGCTTTCTTT

J: TRBJ1-3
V: TRBV5-1
D: -
CDR3: CASQERGSGNTIYF
DNA: TGCGCCAGCCAAGAGCGGGGGTCTGGAAACACCATATATTTT

J: TRBJ2-3
V: TRBV5-1
D: TRBD2
CDR3: CASSSGLAGDADTQYF
DNA: TGCGCCAGCAGCTCGGGACTAGCGGGAGATGCAGATACGCAGTATTTT

J: TRBJ1-4
V: TRBV28
D: TRBD1
CDR3: CASSLSRGEVEKLFF
DNA: TGTGCCAGCAGTTTAAGCAGGGGGGAGGTCGAAAAACTGTTTTTT

J: TRBJ2-1
V: TRBV7-3
D: TRBD2
CDR3: CASSLIPAGGNEQFF
DNA: TGTGCCAGCAGCTTAATTCCAGCGGGGGGGAATGAGCAGTTCTTC

J: TRBJ1-2
V: TRBV11-2
D: -
CDR3: CASSLEASGYTF
DNA: TGTGCCAGCAGCTTAGAAGCATCGGGCTACACCTTC

J: TRBJ1-5
V: TRBV7-2
D: TRBD1
CDR3: CASSLGGQGPNYF
DNA: TGTGCCAGCAGCTTAGGGGGACAGGGCCCTAATTATTTT

J: TRBJ2-3
V: TRBV2
D: -
CDR3: CASSDWARVGADTQYF
DNA: TGTGCCAGCAGTGATTGGGCCAGGGTTGGAGCAGATACGCAGTATTTT

J: TRBJ2-2
V: TRBV5-4
D: TRBD2
CDR3: CASSPGLAGNTGELFF
DNA: TGTGCCAGCAGCCCGGGACTAGCGGGAAACACCGGGGAGCTGTTTTTT

J: TRBJ1-1
V: TRBV10-3
D: TRBD1
CDR3: CAISSGQVMNTEAFF
DNA: TGTGCCATCAGTTCGGGACAGGTGATGAACACTGAAGCTTTCTTT

J: TRBJ2-7
V: TRBV5-4
D: -
CDR3: CASSLAGKVSYEQYF
DNA: TGTGCCAGCAGCTTGGCAGGGAAAGTCTCCTACGAGCAGTACTTC

J: TRBJ1-5
V: TRBV28
D: TRBD1
CDR3: CASRPGTGFAQPQHF
DNA: TGTGCCAGCAGACCCGGGACAGGGTTCGCCCAGCCCCAGCATTTT

J: TRBJ2-5
V: TRBV7-3
D: -
CDR3: CASSTGSGRGDQETQYF
DNA: TGTGCCAGCAGCACTGGTTCGGGGCGGGGTGATCAAGAGACCCAGTACTTC

J: TRBJ2-1
V: TRBV18
D: -
CDR3: CASSPVGATEQFF
DNA: TGTGCCAGCTCACCAGTGGGAGCTACTGAGCAGTTCTTC

J: TRBJ1-1
V: TRBV7-9
D: -
CDR3: CASSRTVPGTEAFF
DNA: TGTGCCAGCAGCCGAACAGTGCCTGGCACTGAAGCTTTCTTT

J: TRBJ1-1
V: TRBV7-8
D: -
CDR3: CASSPPGLEGTEAFF
DNA: TGTGCCAGCAGCCCCCCGGGACTGGAGGGCACTGAAGCTTTCTTT